Described below is a single T cell receptor (beta chain) sequence and its context. This sample stems from a study of technical replicates of blood from a handful of donors. The CDR3 covers 11 residues. Germline CDR1 DFQATT, CDR2 SNEGSKA (reference sequence). Trimming removed 6 bases at V and 1 base at J, with 7 bases between. Produced via immunoSEQ multiplex PCR; TCRdb's table is partial and in-frame only. The sample includes 75,000 to 100,000 clones, approximately 94% of them seen just once. This clonotype originated in a human donor in good health. The chain has TRBV20-1 and TRBJ2-7; no definite D call. The specimen was T cells isolated from PBMCs. The DNA for the CDR3 is TGCAGTGCCCTCCTATCCTACGAGCAGTACTTC. This codes for CSALLSYEQYF.